This T cell receptor beta chain was found in a study of blood T cell repertoires in COVID-19 (dated by TCRdb to 2018 to 2020). Study-level background: Samples covering the acute and convalescent phases of COVID-19 were provided by collaborators in the United States, Italy and Spain. The prospective study material was composed of cDNA or gDNA derived from T cells, B-cell-depleted T cells, or PBMCs. Deeply sampled blood TCRbeta repertoires from subjects exposed to, actively infected with, or recovered from COVID-19 were included in the dataset. The repertoires were released in a freely available public database intended as a resource for research on the immune response to SARS-CoV-2. Samples were obtained from the ongoing ImmuneRACE study (first 160 participants) and from roughly 1,300 subjects provided by 6 global collaborators. The sample metadata nearly always contained a de-identified subject ID, COVID-19 status, age in years and sex. Where available, HLA class I and class II types were obtained from metadata supplied by the sample provider rather than from assay-based typing.

On the study overall, not on this receptor specifically: The amount of clinical and demographic metadata varied by source and participant and was provided uncurated.

Cut back by 5 bases and 0 bases, the V and J ends lie 8 bases apart. CDR1 SGHAT and CDR2 FQNNGV are derived from the germline V gene. Measured from the cysteine to the phenylalanine, the CDR3 is 13 residues long. The CDR3 DNA has 39 bases and is translated from base 1. Points on this clone: Its antigen target is currently unknown. Per-base quality was not reported, and no clone a single base away is much larger than it. This sample also contains other DNA sequences that code for the same CDR3.

TCRbeta CDR3 regions were amplified from genomic DNA using the immunoSEQ Assay, a bias-controlled multiplex PCR. As for the original processing: Within the assay, amplification of reference gene primers was used to estimate how many nucleated cells each sample contained. To quantify the absolute abundance of each unique TCRbeta CDR3 rearrangement, sequence reads were collapsed and filtered. For each sample, productive Simpson clonality was calculated as the square root of Simpson's diversity index across productive rearrangements. Sourced from immuneACCESS, this table was stored by TCRdb with only in-frame sequences that have V and J called. A share of the clones is absent; for the studies checked, an unresolved V gene accounts for under half, and the remainder has no known explanation. That table is the source of V, J and clone size, and D and trimming were worked out from the DNA. This sample lists a few hundred thousand clones; around 85% were detected once. The ten biggest clones cover under 4% of the sample.

Collaborating institutions collected whole blood in K2EDTA tubes following their own protocols. For TCRbeta analysis, collaborator samples were shipped as frozen whole blood, as isolated PBMCs, or as DNA extracted from either sample type. The source is a woman between 18 and 29 years old with acute or convalescent COVID-19. This chain is built from TRBV11-2 and TRBJ2-7; tentative D gene TRBD2, with 5 bases matching. The sequenced sample was peripheral blood. CDR3 reads: CASSLAFSYEQYF. The nucleotide sequence is TGTGCCAGCAGCCTAGCATTCTCCTACGAGCAGTACTTC.